These 30 T cell receptor beta chains were all obtained from the same sample, sequenced in a study of HIV-infected patients and healthy controls (dated 2014 in TCRdb). Libraries were prepared through 5' RACE. Sequencing used an Illumina MiSeq. Reverse transcription of about 550 ng RNA was performed with SuperScript III using primers directed against the alpha and beta constant regions. Separate libraries for the alpha and beta chains were generated through chain-specific third strand synthesis that incorporated multiplexing indices. TCRdb reprocessed the public reads (quality trimming at Q25 with fastp, clone calling with MiXCR) and kept in-frame beta chains. When rows share a CDR3 protein, they turn into one entry using the most common DNA and genes. A total of around 20,000 distinct CDR3 sequences appear in this sample, approximately 9.5% of them only once. Approximately 5.9% of the sample goes to the ten largest clones.

Whole blood was used without cell fractionation, so the repertoire reflected all unsorted peripheral T cells. The sample consisted of blood. These TCRs come from an adult in good health.

The rearrangement links TRBV20-1 to TRBJ1-6; perhaps TRBD1 as D (6 bases). The V gene's germline CDR1 is DFQATT and CDR2 SNEGSKA (reference sequence). This CDR3 spans 15 amino acids. Trimming removed 0 bases from V and 9 bases from J, with 15 bases in between. CDR3 residues: CSAREIADSGSPLHF. The CDR3, as DNA: TGCAGTGCTAGAGAAATTGCGGACAGCGGTTCACCCCTCCACTTT.

This chain joins TRBV9 and TRBJ2-3; D gene uncertain. The CDR3 contains 14 residues. Germline V CDR1 and CDR2: SGDLS, YYNGEE. V was clipped by 4 bases and J by 5 bases, with 14 bases between them. The CDR3, as DNA: TGTGCCAGCAGCTTTGGCCGTGGAGAAGATACGCAGTATTTT. It encodes CASSFGRGEDTQYF. The full variable domain, with the rest looked up from reference TRBV9 and TRBJ2-3, is DSGVTQTPKHLITATGQRVTLRCSPRSGDLSVYWYQQSLDQGLQFLIQYYNGEERAKGNILERFSAQQFPDLHSELNLSSLELGDSALYFCASSFGRGEDTQYFGPGTRLTVL.

This clonotype came up many times. The chain links TRBV7-3 to TRBJ1-1; the D is unclear. The CDR3 is made up of 16 amino acids. Trimming stripped 1 base from V and 3 bases from J, with 15 bases between. Germline CDR1 and CDR2: SGHTA and FQGTGA. Here the CDR3 DNA reads TGTGCCAGCAGCTTAAGGGCAGGCCTCGGGTACACTGAAGCTTTCTTT. Protein sequence: CASSLRAGLGYTEAFF.

The chain links TRBV5-4 to TRBJ2-1, with D hard to call. CDR1 is SGHNT, CDR2 YYREEE, per germline (reference sequence). V was cut by 4 bases and J by 4 bases, with 15 bases left in between. The CDR3 spans 15 residues. CDR3 amino acids: CASSPRQWRYNEQFF. DNA for the CDR3: TGTGCCAGCAGCCCCCGTCAGTGGCGGTACAATGAGCAGTTCTTC.

This clonotype was recorded a few times. This chain uses TRBV11-3 with TRBJ2-5; D not certain. The V gene lost 1 base and the J gene lost 5 bases, with 11 bases spanning the gap. In germline, CDR1 is SGHNT, CDR2 YENEEA. The CDR3 spans 14 residues. CDR3 in amino acids: CASSLGTEEETQYF. CDR3 coding DNA: TGTGCCAGCAGCTTAGGTACAGAGGAGGAGACCCAGTACTTC.

This clonotype occurred many times. The chain is built from TRBV5-1 and TRBJ1-2; a possible D gene is TRBD1 (5 bases). This CDR3 is built from 14 residues. V was pared by 0 bases and J by 4 bases, with 10 bases between. The germline CDR1 and CDR2 sequences are SGHRS and YFSETQ. CDR3 DNA: TGCGCCAGCAGCTTGGGGGGGAACCTCTATGGCTACACCTTC. Protein product: CASSLGGNLYGYTF.

This clonotype was counted a few times. The gene calls are TRBV6-1 and TRBJ2-2; TRBD1 or TRBD2 may be the D gene (5 bases each). Trimming pared 7 bases from V and 5 bases from J, leaving 14 bases between. From germline, CDR1 is MNHNS and CDR2 SASEGT. The CDR3 length is 14 residues. CDR3 DNA sequence: TGTGCCAGCAATCGGGGCGGCGGGACCGGGGAGCTGTTTTTT. This encodes CASNRGGGTGELFF.

By sample fraction, this clonotype is medium-sized. The gene calls are TRBV12-3 or TRBV12-4 and TRBJ2-1; D is undetermined. V lost 3 bases and J lost 2, with 14 bases in between. The CDR3 sequence is 16 residues long. The CDR3 DNA reads as TGTGCCAGCAGTTTCTCGCCGAATAGGGCCTACAATGAGCAGTTCTTC. Protein product: CASSFSPNRAYNEQFF.

J is TRBJ2-2 and V is TRBV20-1; D is uncertain. CDR3 length: 12 residues. The ends were cut back, 6 bases at V and 7 bases at J, with 12 bases in the middle. Looked up from germline, CDR1 is DFQATT and CDR2 is SNEGSKA (reference sequence). The CDR3 is CSAPDGRGELFF. The CDR3 DNA sequence: TGCAGTGCGCCGGACGGGCGCGGGGAGCTGTTTTTT.

This clonotype was seen only a few times. The chain couples TRBV30 to TRBJ2-6; D is undetermined. Germline V gene data show CDR1 as GTSNPN and CDR2 as SVGIG (reference sequence). CDR3 length: 14 residues. V lost 3 bases and J lost 2, with 8 bases in between. The DNA of the CDR3 is TGTGCCTGGAGAAAGACCCCTGGGGCCAACGTCCTGACTTTC. Protein: CAWRKTPGANVLTF.

This clonotype has only a few counts. The chain joins TRBV27 to TRBJ1-1; no clear D gene. Germline V gene lookup returns CDR1 MNHEY and CDR2 SMNVEV (reference sequence). V lost 1 base and J 1 base, leaving 7 bases between the germline ends. The CDR3 runs to 14 residues. CDR3 residues: CASSLYSGNTEAFF. CDR3 nucleotides: TGTGCCAGCAGTTTATATAGTGGGAACACTGAAGCTTTCTTT.

The sample holds many counts of this clonotype. This sequence joins TRBV30 and TRBJ2-1; D might be TRBD2 (5 bases). There are 13 residues in the CDR3. Deletions cut 2 bases from V and 8 bases from J, with 13 bases between. CDR1 and CDR2 (germline): GTSNPN, SVGIG (reference sequence). DNA for the CDR3: TGTGCCTGGAGTAGGCGGGCGTCTGATGAGCAGTTCTTC. This translates into CAWSRRASDEQFF.

CDR3 nucleotides: TGCAGTGGCAGGGTTGACAGGGAGACCCAGTACTTC. Translating it yields CSGRVDRETQYF. This chain joins TRBV29-1 and TRBJ2-5; tentative D call: TRBD1 (6 bases). In germline, CDR1 is SQVTM, CDR2 ANQGSEA. The CDR3 contains 12 residues.

This clonotype was counted a few times. The chain employs TRBV29-1 and TRBJ1-5, with D possibly being TRBD1 (5 bases). This CDR3 is built from 14 residues. Germline loops: CDR1 SQVTM, CDR2 ANQGSEA. With 4 bases removed from V and 4 bases from J, the gap between germline ends came to 14 bases. This CDR3 reads CSVGFGGKNQPQHF. CDR3 bases: TGCAGCGTTGGATTTGGGGGAAAAAATCAGCCCCAGCATTTT.

In this sample, this clonotype turned up many times. The genes are TRBV6-1 and TRBJ2-3; TRBD1 or TRBD2 may be the D gene (6 bases each). This CDR3 comprises 12 residues. Trimming pared 8 bases from V and 6 bases from J, leaving 12 bases between. In germline, CDR1 is MNHNS, CDR2 SASEGT. DNA of the CDR3: TGTGCCAGCTCGAGGGGGGACGATACGCAGTATTTT. Amino acids: CASSRGDDTQYF.

This clonotype was detected only a few times. The gene calls are TRBV24-1 and TRBJ2-1; D is possibly TRBD1 or TRBD2 (6 bases each). CDR1 and CDR2 (germline): KGHDR, SFDVKD. The V end was cut by 2 bases, the J end by 5 bases, with 9 bases between. The CDR3 is 14 amino acids. CDR3 in amino acids: CATSDWGADNEQFF. The CDR3 region has the DNA TGTGCCACCAGTGATTGGGGGGCAGACAATGAGCAGTTCTTC.

In its sample, this clonotype was seen many times. The genes are TRBV30 and TRBJ1-1; 10 nucleotides match TRBD1. This CDR3 contains 14 residues. Losses at the gene ends were 2 bases for V and 4 bases for J; bases not matched to a gene: 4. Germline loops: CDR1 GTSNPN, CDR2 SVGIG (reference sequence). CDR3 sequence reads: CAWSPDRGGTEAFF. The CDR3 nucleotides are TGTGCCTGGAGTCCGGACAGGGGGGGCACTGAAGCTTTCTTT.

This clonotype is termed medium-sized (0.01 to 0.1%). The chain joins TRBV19 to TRBJ2-1; D possibly uses TRBD1 or TRBD2 (5 bases each). V lost 0 bases and J lost 4, with 10 bases in between. CDR1 and CDR2 (germline): LNHDA, SQIVND (reference sequence). This CDR3 is 15 amino acids long. CDR3 region: CASSIDGGPYNEQFF. The CDR3 nucleotides read TGTGCCAGTAGTATAGATGGGGGACCTTACAATGAGCAGTTCTTC.

This clonotype was counted many times. V gene TRBV12-3 or TRBV12-4 combines with J gene TRBJ1-2; D gene uncertain. V shed 5 bases and J shed 5 bases, with 15 bases lying between them. This CDR3 contains 14 residues. The CDR3 is CASSQDGRTYGYTF. CDR3 nucleotide sequence: TGTGCCAGCAGTCAGGACGGAAGGACTTATGGCTACACCTTC.

This clonotype was detected many times. V gene TRBV29-1 combines with J gene TRBJ2-2; 12 nucleotides line up with TRBD2. This CDR3 contains 16 residues. V trimming: 6 bases; J trimming: 6 bases; junction bases outside the gene matches: 11. Germline V CDR1 and CDR2: SQVTM, ANQGSEA. The CDR3, as DNA: TGCAGCGTGACCCTCCTAGCGGGAGGGGTATCCGGGGAGCTGTTTTTT. Protein sequence: CSVTLLAGGVSGELFF.

The table lists this clonotype with many counts. V and J are TRBV30 and TRBJ1-5; D gene ambiguous. Per germline, CDR1 GTSNPN and CDR2 SVGIG (reference sequence). This CDR3 has 14 residues. V lost 1 base and J 3 bases, leaving 10 bases between the germline ends. The CDR3: CAWSGGQFNQPQHF. CDR3 nucleotides: TGTGCCTGGAGTGGCGGGCAGTTCAATCAGCCCCAGCATTTT.

The V and J genes are TRBV20-1 and TRBJ2-1; the D gene is possibly TRBD2 (6 bases). CDR1 is DFQATT, CDR2 SNEGSKA, per germline (reference sequence). The CDR3 length is 15 residues. V was pared by 6 bases and J by 5 bases, with 20 bases between. The DNA of the CDR3 is TGCAGTGCGCCCAGGCCGGAGGGCCGGAACAATGAGCAGTTCTTC. Its translation is CSAPRPEGRNNEQFF.

In its sample, this clonotype is medium-sized. V and J are TRBV5-1 and TRBJ2-3, with 10 bases aligning to TRBD2. The CDR3 totals 15 residues. The V gene end was trimmed by 5 bases and the J gene end by 2 bases; junction bases not matched to a gene: 5. The germline V gene has CDR1 SGHRS and CDR2 YFSETQ. Here the CDR3 reads CASSRGTSDTDTQYF. The CDR3 bases are TGCGCCAGCAGTCGCGGGACTAGCGACACAGATACGCAGTATTTT.

V and J are TRBV20-1 and TRBJ2-7; either TRBD1 or TRBD2 may fit D (6 bases each). Germline-derived CDR1 and CDR2 are DFQATT and SNEGSKA (reference sequence). This CDR3 comprises 15 residues. Trimming pared 0 bases from V and 3 bases from J, leaving 15 bases between. CDR3 sequence: CSARDRQEGLYEQYF. CDR3 coding DNA: TGCAGTGCTAGAGATCGACAGGAGGGTCTCTACGAGCAGTACTTC.

At least ten counts were recorded for this clonotype. The CDR3, as DNA: TGTGCCAGCAGACCGGGTCTTCAAGAGACCCAGTACTTC. Translation: CASRPGLQETQYF. The rearrangement joins TRBV28 to TRBJ2-5; no definite D call. Germline V gives CDR1 MDHEN, CDR2 SYDVKM. Trimming pared 6 bases from V and 2 bases from J, leaving 10 bases between. The length of the CDR3 is 13 residues.

The chain combines TRBV4-1 with TRBJ2-7; unclear D gene. This CDR3 comprises 14 residues. The V gene's germline CDR1 is MGHRA and CDR2 YSYEKL. The V gene lost 0 bases and the J gene lost 4 bases, with 10 bases spanning the gap. Here the CDR3 DNA reads TGCGCCAGCAGCCAAGATGCAACGTTGTACGAGCAGTACTTC. Its translation is CASSQDATLYEQYF.

The V gene is TRBV2, the J gene TRBJ1-2; 7 nucleotides align to TRBD1. CDR3 length: 15 amino acids. V gave up 4 bases and J gave up 7 bases; unmatched junction bases: 12. CDR1 is SNHLY, CDR2 FYNNEI, per germline. This CDR3 is CASSGSAGGFSGYTF. The CDR3 nucleotides read TGTGCCAGCAGTGGCTCGGCAGGGGGTTTTAGTGGCTACACCTTC.

In this sample, this clonotype is medium-sized. This chain joins TRBV10-3 and TRBJ2-3, with TRBD2 matching 8 bases. The germline CDR1 and CDR2 sequences are ENHRY and SYGVKD. The CDR3 has 15 amino acids. With 0 bases clipped from V and 4 bases from J, the junction kept 3 bases outside the gene matches. The CDR3 spells CAISESSGSADTQYF. Written as DNA, the CDR3 is TGTGCCATCAGTGAGTCGAGCGGGAGCGCAGATACGCAGTATTTT.

There are a few counts of this clonotype. The chain couples TRBV6-6 to TRBJ2-3; D could derive from TRBD1 or TRBD2 (5 bases each). Germline CDR1 MNHNY, CDR2 SVGAGI (reference sequence). Trimming removed 5 bases from V and 0 bases from J, with 9 bases in between. CDR3 size: 14 residues. CDR3: CASSLWDSTDTQYF. The CDR3, as DNA: TGTGCCAGCAGTCTATGGGACAGCACAGATACGCAGTATTTT.

This clonotype has at least ten counts. The gene calls are TRBV7-2 and TRBJ2-3; 12 bases fit TRBD2. Germline assignment: CDR1 SGHTA and CDR2 FQGNSA. Trimming took 6 bases from V and 5 from J; bases not matched to a gene: 6. This CDR3 comprises 15 residues. The CDR3: CASSVTSGSKDTQYF. CDR3 nucleotide sequence: TGTGCCAGCAGTGTGACTAGCGGGAGTAAAGATACGCAGTATTTT.